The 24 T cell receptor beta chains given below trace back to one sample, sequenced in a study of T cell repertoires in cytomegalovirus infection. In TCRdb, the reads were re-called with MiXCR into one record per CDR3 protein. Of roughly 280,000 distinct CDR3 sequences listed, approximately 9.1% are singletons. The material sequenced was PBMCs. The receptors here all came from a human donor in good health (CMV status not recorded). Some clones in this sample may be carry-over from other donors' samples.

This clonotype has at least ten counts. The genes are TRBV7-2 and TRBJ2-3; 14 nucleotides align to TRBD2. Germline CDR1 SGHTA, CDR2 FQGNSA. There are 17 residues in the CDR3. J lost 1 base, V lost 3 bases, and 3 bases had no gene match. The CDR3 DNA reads TGTGCCAGCAGCTTGACTAGCGGGAGGGCTCGCACAGATACGCAGTATTTT. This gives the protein CASSLTSGRARTDTQYF.

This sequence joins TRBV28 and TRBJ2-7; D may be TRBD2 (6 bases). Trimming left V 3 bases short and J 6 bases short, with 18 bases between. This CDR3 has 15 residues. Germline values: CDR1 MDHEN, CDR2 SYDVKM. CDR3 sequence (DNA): TGTGCCAGCAGTTTGGGGGGTGGCGGTGTAGCCGAGCAGTACTTC. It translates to CASSLGGGGVAEQYF. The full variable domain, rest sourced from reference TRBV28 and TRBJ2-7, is DVKVTQSSRYLVKRTGEKVFLECVQDMDHENMFWYRQDPGLGLRLIYFSYDVKMKEKGDIPEGYSVSREKKERFSLILESASTNQTSMYLCASSLGGGGVAEQYFGPGTRLTVT.

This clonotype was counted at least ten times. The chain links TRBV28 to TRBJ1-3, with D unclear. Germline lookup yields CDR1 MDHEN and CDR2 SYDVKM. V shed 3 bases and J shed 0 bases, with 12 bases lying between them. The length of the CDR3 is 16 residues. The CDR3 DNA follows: TGTGCCAGCAGTTTGTATAACCTCCGCTCTGGAAACACCATATATTTT. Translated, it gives CASSLYNLRSGNTIYF.

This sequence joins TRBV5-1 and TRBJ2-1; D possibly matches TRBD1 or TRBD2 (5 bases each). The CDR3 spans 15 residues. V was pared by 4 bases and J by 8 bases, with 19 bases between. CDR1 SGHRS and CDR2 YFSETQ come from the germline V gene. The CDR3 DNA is TGCGCCAGCAGCATCGACAGAAAGCGGTCCGATGAGCAGTTCTTC. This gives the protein CASSIDRKRSDEQFF.

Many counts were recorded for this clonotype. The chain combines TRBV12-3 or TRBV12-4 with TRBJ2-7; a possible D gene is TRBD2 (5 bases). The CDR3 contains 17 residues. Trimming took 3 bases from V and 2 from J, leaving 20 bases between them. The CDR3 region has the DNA TGTGCCAGCAGTTTTCTGGGAGCACCGTCCTTACCCTACGAGCAGTACTTC. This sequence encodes CASSFLGAPSLPYEQYF.

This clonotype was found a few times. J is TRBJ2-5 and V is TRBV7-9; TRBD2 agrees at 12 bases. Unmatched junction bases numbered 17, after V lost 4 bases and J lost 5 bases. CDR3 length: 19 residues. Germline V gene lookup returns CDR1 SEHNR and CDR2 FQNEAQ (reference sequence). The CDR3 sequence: CASSSWGQKTSGGTETQYF. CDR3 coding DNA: TGTGCCAGCAGCTCCTGGGGCCAGAAAACTAGCGGGGGGACGGAGACCCAGTACTTC.

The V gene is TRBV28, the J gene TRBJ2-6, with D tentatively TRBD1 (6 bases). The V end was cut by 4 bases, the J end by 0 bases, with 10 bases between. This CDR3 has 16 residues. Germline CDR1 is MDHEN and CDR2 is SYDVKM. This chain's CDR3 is CASSSTGSSGANVLTF. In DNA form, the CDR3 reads TGTGCCAGCAGTTCAACAGGGAGCTCTGGGGCCAACGTCCTGACTTTC.

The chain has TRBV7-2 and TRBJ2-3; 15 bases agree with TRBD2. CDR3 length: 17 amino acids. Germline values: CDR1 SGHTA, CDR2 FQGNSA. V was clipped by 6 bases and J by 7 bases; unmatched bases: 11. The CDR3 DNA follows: TGTGCCAGCAGTCGAGGACTAGCGGGGGGGCCGGGGAATACGCAGTATTTT. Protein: CASSRGLAGGPGNTQYF.

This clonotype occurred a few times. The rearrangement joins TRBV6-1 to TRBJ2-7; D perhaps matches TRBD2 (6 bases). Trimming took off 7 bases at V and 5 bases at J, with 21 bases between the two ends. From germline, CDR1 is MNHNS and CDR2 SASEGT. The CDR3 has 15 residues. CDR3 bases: TGTGCCAGCACCTTGGACGGGACTCGTAACAACGAGCAGTACTTC. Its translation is CASTLDGTRNNEQYF.

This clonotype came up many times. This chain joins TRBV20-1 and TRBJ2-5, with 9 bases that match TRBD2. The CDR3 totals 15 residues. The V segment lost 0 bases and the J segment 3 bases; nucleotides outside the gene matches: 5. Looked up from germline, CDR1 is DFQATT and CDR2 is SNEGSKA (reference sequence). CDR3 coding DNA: TGCAGTGCTAGAGATTTAGCGGGGGCAAAAGAGACCCAGTACTTC. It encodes CSARDLAGAKETQYF.

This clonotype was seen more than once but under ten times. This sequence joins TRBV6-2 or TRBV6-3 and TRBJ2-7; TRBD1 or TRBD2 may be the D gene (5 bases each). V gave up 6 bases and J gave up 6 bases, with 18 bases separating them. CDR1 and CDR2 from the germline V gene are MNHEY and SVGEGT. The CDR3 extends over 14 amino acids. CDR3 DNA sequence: TGTGCCAGCAGCTCCGGGACCCGACCGACCGAGCAGTACTTC. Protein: CASSSGTRPTEQYF.

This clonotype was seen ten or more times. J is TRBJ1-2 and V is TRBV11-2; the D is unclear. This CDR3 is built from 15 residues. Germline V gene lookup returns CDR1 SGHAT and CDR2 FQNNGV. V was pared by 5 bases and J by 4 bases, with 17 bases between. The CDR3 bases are TGTGCCAGCAGCCTCGACGGGCAGTTCTCCTATGGCTACACCTTC. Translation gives CASSLDGQFSYGYTF.

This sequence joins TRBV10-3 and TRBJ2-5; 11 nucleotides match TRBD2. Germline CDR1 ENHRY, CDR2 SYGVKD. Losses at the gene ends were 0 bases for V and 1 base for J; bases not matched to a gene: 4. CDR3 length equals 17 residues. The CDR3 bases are TGTGCCATCAGTGAGTCAGTAGCGGGGGGGAGCCAAGAGACCCAGTACTTC. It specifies CAISESVAGGSQETQYF.

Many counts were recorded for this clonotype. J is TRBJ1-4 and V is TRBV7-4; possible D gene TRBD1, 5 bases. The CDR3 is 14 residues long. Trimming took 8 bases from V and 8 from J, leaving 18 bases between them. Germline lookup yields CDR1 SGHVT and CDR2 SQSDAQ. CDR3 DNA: TGTGCCAGCCGACCGGAGGGGATGCGGGAAAAACTGTTTTTT. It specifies CASRPEGMREKLFF.

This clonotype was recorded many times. The CDR3 protein is CASSVTSGRNSPLHF. Written as DNA, the CDR3 is TGTGCCAGCAGCGTAACATCAGGGCGTAATTCACCCCTCCACTTT. The V and J genes are TRBV7-6 and TRBJ1-6; tentatively, D is TRBD1 (5 bases). V was trimmed by 5 bases and J by 6 bases, leaving 14 bases between them. Germline V gene sequence: CDR1 SGHVS, CDR2 FNYEAQ. The CDR3 totals 15 residues. Full variable domain (outside the CDR3, taken from reference TRBV7-6 and TRBJ1-6): GAGVSQSPRYKVTKRGQDVALRCDPISGHVSLYWYRQALGQGPEFLTYFNYEAQQDKSGLPNDRFSAERPEGSISTLTIQRTEQRDSAMYRCASSVTSGRNSPLHFGNGTRLTVT.

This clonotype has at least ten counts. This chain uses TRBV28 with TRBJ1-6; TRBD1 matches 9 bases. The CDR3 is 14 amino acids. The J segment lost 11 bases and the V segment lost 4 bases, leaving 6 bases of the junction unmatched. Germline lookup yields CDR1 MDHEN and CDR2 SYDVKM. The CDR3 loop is CASSSQGARTPLHF. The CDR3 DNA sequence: TGTGCCAGCAGTTCACAGGGGGCGCGGACACCCCTCCACTTT.

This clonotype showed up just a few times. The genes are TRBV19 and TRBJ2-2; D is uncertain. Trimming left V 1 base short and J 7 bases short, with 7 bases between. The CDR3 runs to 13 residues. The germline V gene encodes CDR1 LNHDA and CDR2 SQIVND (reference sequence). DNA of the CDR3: TGTGCCAGTAGTATAGCGACGGGCGGGGAGCTGTTTTTT. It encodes CASSIATGGELFF.

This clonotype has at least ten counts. CDR3 amino acids: CASSPRGGLAGNEQFF. DNA of the CDR3: TGTGCCAGCAGCCCACGTGGGGGACTAGCGGGCAATGAGCAGTTCTTC. V gene TRBV7-2 combines with J gene TRBJ2-1, with 12 bases identical to TRBD2. The CDR3 covers 16 residues. Germline V gene lookup returns CDR1 SGHTA and CDR2 FQGNSA. Germline trimming cut 5 bases from V and 6 bases from J; bases unmatched to any gene: 8.

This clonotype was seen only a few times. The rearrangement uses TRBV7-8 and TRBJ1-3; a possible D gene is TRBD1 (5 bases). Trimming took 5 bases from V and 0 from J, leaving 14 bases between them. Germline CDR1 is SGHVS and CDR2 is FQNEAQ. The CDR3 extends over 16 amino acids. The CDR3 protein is CASSTRDGLSGNTIYF. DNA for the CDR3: TGTGCCAGCAGCACCCGGGACGGACTCTCTGGAAACACCATATATTTT.

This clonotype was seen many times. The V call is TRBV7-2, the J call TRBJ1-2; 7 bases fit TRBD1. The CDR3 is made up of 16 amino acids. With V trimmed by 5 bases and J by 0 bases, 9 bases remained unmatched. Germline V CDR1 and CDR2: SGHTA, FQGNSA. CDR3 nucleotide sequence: TGTGCCAGCAGCCCTATGTTAGGGGGCGCTAACTATGGCTACACCTTC. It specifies CASSPMLGGANYGYTF.

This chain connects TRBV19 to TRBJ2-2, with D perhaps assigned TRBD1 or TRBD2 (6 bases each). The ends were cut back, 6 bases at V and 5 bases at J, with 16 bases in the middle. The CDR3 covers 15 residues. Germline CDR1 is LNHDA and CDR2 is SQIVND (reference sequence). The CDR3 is CASRLTGALTGELFF. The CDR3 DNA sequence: TGTGCCAGTAGGTTGACGGGGGCGTTAACCGGGGAGCTGTTTTTT.

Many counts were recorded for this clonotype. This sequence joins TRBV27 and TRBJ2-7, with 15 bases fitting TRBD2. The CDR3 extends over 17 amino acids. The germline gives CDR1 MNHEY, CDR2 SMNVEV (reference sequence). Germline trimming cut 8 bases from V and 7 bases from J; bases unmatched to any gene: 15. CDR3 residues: CASGKGLAGGLIREQYF. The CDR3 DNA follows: TGTGCCAGCGGGAAGGGACTAGCGGGGGGCCTGATACGTGAGCAGTACTTC.

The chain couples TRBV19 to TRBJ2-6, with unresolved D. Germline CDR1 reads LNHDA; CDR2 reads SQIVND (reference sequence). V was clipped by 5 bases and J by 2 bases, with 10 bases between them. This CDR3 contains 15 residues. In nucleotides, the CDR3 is TGTGCCAGTAGTTCGGATCCGACTGGGGCCAACGTCCTGACTTTC. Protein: CASSSDPTGANVLTF.

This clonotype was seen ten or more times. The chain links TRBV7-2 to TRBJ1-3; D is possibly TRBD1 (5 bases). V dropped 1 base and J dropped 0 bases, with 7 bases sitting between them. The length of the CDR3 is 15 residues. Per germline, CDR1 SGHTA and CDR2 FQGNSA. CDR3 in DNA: TGTGCCAGCAGCTTAGACAGGAGCTCTGGAAACACCATATATTTT. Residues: CASSLDRSSGNTIYF.